What follows describes a single T cell receptor (beta chain). Antigen unknown. A single record per CDR3 protein comes from TCRdb applying MiXCR to the reads. The repertoire includes 650,000 to 900,000 distinct CDR3 sequences, roughly 33% of them detected once, and roughly 12% sits in the top ten. These data come from a study of T cell repertoires in cytomegalovirus infection. Study-level information: Recently identified HLA-C-restricted CMV epitopes and well-studied HLA-B-restricted CMV epitopes were used by the study. Public TCR beta signatures were indicative of both CMV infection and a matching HLA type. Study-wide results and caveats: Summed frequency of public TCR beta families distinguished CMV carriers with the relevant HLA. The ex vivo response was dominated by HLA-C-restricted CMV-specific TCR beta clonotypes.

The material sequenced was cultured CD8+ T cells from PBMCs, taken from culture after CMV antigen stimulation. The receptor comes from a human donor in good health (CMV status not recorded). Some clones in this sample may be carry-over from other donors' samples.

CDR3 DNA: TGCGCCAGCAGCCAAGACCGGACTGGGGTCTATGGCTACACCTTC. Encoded protein: CASSQDRTGVYGYTF. The chain combines TRBV4-1 with TRBJ1-2; D uncertain. Germline V gene lookup returns CDR1 MGHRA and CDR2 YSYEKL. Trimming removed 0 bases from V and 4 bases from J, with 12 bases in between. The CDR3 contains 15 residues.